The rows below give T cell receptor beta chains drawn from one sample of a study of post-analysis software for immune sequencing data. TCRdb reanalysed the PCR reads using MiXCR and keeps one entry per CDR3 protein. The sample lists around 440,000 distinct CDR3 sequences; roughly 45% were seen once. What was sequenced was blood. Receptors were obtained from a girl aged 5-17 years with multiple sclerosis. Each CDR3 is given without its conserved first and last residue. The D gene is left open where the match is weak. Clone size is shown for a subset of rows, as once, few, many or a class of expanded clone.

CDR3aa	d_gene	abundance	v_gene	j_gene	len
SATRLGPTDTQY	.	few	TRBV20-1	TRBJ2-3	12
AVPSQDSYEQY	.	few	TRBV7-9	.	11
ASKSSGTSVGEQY	TRBD2	once	TRBV5-1	TRBJ2-4	13
ASSSDPAVHNEQY	.	once	TRBV5-1	.	13
ASSWGRAGVSELF	.	.	TRBV19	TRBJ2-2	13
ASSQVAGRDEQY	.	few	TRBV3-1	TRBJ2-7	12
ASSQGTGLNTGELF	TRBD1	few	TRBV4-2	TRBJ2-2	14
ASSWGQESYEQY	TRBD1	few	TRBV28	TRBJ2-7	12
ASSPQWDTQY	.	few	TRBV18	TRBJ2-3	10
ASSPGTGETQY	TRBD1	few	TRBV5-1	TRBJ2-5	11
VSSPHSSSGANVLT	.	.	TRBV7-9	TRBJ2-6	14
ASMSNVASPLH	.	.	TRBV25-1	TRBJ1-6	11
ASSPARGVDTQY	.	.	TRBV7-6	TRBJ2-3	12
ASSLAAGGGTQY	TRBD2	once	TRBV28	TRBJ2-5	12
ASTSRRAAGLGYT	.	.	TRBV5-6	TRBJ1-2	13
AGTLTADTDTQY	.	.	TRBV2	TRBJ2-3	12
SVEKTGGAYEQY	TRBD1	.	TRBV29-1	TRBJ2-7	12
ASSYAGVSNEQF	TRBD2	few	TRBV6-5	TRBJ2-1	12
ASSYDRGSVAYMNTEAF	TRBD1	.	TRBV6-5	TRBJ1-1	17
ASSFRGQGFTGELF	TRBD1	.	TRBV28	TRBJ2-2	14
ASSPLQRHGYEQY	.	.	TRBV3-1	TRBJ2-7	13
ASTRGSGQGGEQY	TRBD1	.	TRBV19	TRBJ2-5	13
SVGGLGYYGYT	.	.	TRBV29-1	TRBJ1-2	11
ASRGSTSAGLEQY	TRBD2	.	TRBV12-3/TRBV12-4	TRBJ2-7	13
ASSPGTALYGYT	TRBD1	few	TRBV6-1	TRBJ1-2	12
ASSYGGAEANYGYT	.	.	TRBV6-5	TRBJ1-2	14
ASSPGVWQPQH	.	.	TRBV7-2	TRBJ1-5	11
ASRPIGQLFYEQY	.	.	TRBV4-1	TRBJ2-7	13
ATSGDSSTDTQY	.	once	TRBV15	TRBJ2-3	12
ASSYSSSMGNQPQH	.	.	TRBV6-5	TRBJ1-5	14
ASSLKRLRTGRDTDTQY	.	.	TRBV11-3	TRBJ2-3	17
ASSFSFGLEETQY	TRBD2	.	TRBV12-3/TRBV12-4	TRBJ2-5	13
ASSRLAVQETQY	TRBD2	.	TRBV18	TRBJ2-5	12
SARETGTSGGYEQY	TRBD2	.	TRBV20-1	TRBJ2-7	14
ASSYGNPADYGYT	.	.	TRBV6-6	TRBJ1-2	13
ASSEGAYYGYT	TRBD1	.	TRBV19	TRBJ1-2	11
ASSLGKGSSDGYT	.	.	TRBV4-3	TRBJ1-2	13
ASSSPGTGSFEQY	TRBD1	.	TRBV3-1	TRBJ2-7	13
SARLTGSANYGYT	.	.	TRBV20-1	TRBJ1-2	13
ASSASAGEQY	.	.	TRBV12-3/TRBV12-4	TRBJ2-7	10
ASSFTGTGTYEQY	TRBD1	.	TRBV12-3/TRBV12-4	TRBJ2-7	13
ATSQTSSYEQY	.	.	TRBV15	TRBJ2-7	11
ASSLKGVSYEQY	.	few	TRBV7-2	TRBJ2-7	12
ATSGGHLTDTQY	.	.	TRBV24-1	TRBJ2-3	12
ASSPGPPFGGWLDTEAF	.	.	TRBV27	TRBJ1-1	17
ASSRTRRPDTQY	.	.	TRBV7-6	TRBJ2-3	12
ASSSLPHEQF	.	few	TRBV7-9	TRBJ2-1	10
ASSLGVAYEQF	.	few	TRBV5-1	TRBJ2-1	11
SARQGATEAF	TRBD1	.	TRBV20-1	TRBJ1-1	10
SVLYPGTEEYEQY	.	.	TRBV29-1	TRBJ2-7	13
ASSRERRRTDAQY	.	few	TRBV13	TRBJ2-3	13
ASSFSSGEKLF	.	.	TRBV11-2	TRBJ1-4	11
ASSLAVNCGYT	.	.	TRBV7-2	TRBJ1-2	11
ASSSPSGAWKNIQY	.	.	TRBV21-1	TRBJ2-4	14
SVVNRVYEQY	.	.	TRBV29-1	TRBJ2-7	10
SARSREHLNTEAF	.	.	TRBV20-1	TRBJ1-1	13
SVAGRLTMNTEAF	.	.	TRBV29-1	TRBJ1-1	13